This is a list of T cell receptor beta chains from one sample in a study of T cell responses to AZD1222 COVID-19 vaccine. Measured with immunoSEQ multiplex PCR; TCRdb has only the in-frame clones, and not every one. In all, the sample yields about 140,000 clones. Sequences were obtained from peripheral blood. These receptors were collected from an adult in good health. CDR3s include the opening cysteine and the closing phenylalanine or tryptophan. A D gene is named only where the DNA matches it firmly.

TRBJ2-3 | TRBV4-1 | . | TGCGCCAGCAGCCAAGTTAGAAACACAGATACGCAGTATTTT | CASSQVRNTDTQYF
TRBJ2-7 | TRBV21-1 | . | TGTGCCAGCAGCCCCGGGACTAGCGGAATTTCCTACGAGCAGTACTTC | CASSPGTSGISYEQYF
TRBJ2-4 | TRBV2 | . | TGTGCCAGCAGTGGGGCCAGGCTAGCCAAAAACATTCAGTACTTC | CASSGARLAKNIQYF
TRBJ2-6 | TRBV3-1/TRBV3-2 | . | TGTGCCAGCAGCCAAGATCACTCTGGGGCCAACGTCCTGACTTTC | CASSQDHSGANVLTF
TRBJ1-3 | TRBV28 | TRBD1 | TGTGCCAGCAGTTTTTCCGGGACAGGTGGAAACACCATATATTTT | CASSFSGTGGNTIYF
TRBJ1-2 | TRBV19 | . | TGTGCCAGTAGTATTTTTGGCAGGGCTGTCTTAGGTGGCTACACCTTC | CASSIFGRAVLGGYTF
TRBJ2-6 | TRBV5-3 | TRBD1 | TGTGCCAGATGGTTGGACCCCACCGGGACAGGGATTACTGGGGCCAACGTCCTGACTTTC | CARWLDPTGTGITGANVLTF
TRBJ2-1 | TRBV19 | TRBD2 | TGTGCCAGTACGGCTAGCGGGGGCCCGGGATACTTCTTC | CASTASGGPGYFF
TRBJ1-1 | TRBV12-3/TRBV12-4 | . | TGTGCCAGCAGCTGGGGAAAAACTGAAGCTTTCTTT | CASSWGKTEAFF
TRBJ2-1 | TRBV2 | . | TGTGCCAGCAGGGCAGTTTCCTACAATGAGCAGTTCTTC | CASRAVSYNEQFF
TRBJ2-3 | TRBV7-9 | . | TGTGCCAGCAGCTTACCGGGGGCGGCAGATACGCAGTATTTT | CASSLPGAADTQYF
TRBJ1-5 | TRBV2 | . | TGTGCCAGCAGCCCCAGGGTGAATAGCAATCAGCCCCAGCATTTT | CASSPRVNSNQPQHF
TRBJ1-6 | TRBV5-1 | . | TGCGCCAGCAGGAGGGACTCGAATTCACCCCTCCACTTT | CASRRDSNSPLHF
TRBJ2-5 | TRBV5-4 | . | TGTGCCAGCAGCGGGACCCCCCGACAACAAGAGACCCAGTACTTC | CASSGTPRQQETQYF
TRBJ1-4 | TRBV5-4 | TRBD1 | TGTGCCAGCAGCTCGACAGGGGCGGATGAAAAACTGTTTTTT | CASSSTGADEKLFF
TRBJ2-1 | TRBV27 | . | TGTGCCAGCAGTGCAGGGGAATTGTCCTACAATGAGCAGTTCTTC | CASSAGELSYNEQFF
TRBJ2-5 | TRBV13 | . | TGTGCCAGCAGCTTAGGAACCGGGGCGCAAGAGACCCAGTACTTC | CASSLGTGAQETQYF
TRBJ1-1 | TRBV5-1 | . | TGCGCCAGCAGCTTGGGCGGAGGAAACACTGAAGCTTTCTTT | CASSLGGGNTEAFF
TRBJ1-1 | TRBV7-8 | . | TGTGCCAGCAGCCCCCGTGGGGAGGGAACTGAAGCTTTCTTT | CASSPRGEGTEAFF
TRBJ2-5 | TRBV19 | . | TGTGCCAGTAGTATAGGTTCCGGGGAACTGTACTTC | CASSIGSGELYF
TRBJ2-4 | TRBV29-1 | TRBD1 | TGCAGCGGGGGACAGGGGGAAAACATTCAGTACTTC | CSGGQGENIQYF
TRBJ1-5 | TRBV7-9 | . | TGTGCCAGCAGCCAGTCGGGGGGCAATCAGCCCCAGCATTTT | CASSQSGGNQPQHF
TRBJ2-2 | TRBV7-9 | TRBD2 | TGTGCCAGCAGTCACGGGGGGGTTAACACCGGGGAGCTGTTTTTT | CASSHGGVNTGELFF
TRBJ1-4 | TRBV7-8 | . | TGTGCCAGCAGCTTAGTAGGGACGAGTAATGAAAAACTGTTTTTT | CASSLVGTSNEKLFF
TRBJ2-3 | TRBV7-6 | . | TGTGCCAGCAGCCCCTATCAGGGGGAGGCAGATACGCAGTATTTT | CASSPYQGEADTQYF
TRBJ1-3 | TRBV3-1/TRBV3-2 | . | TGTGCCAGCAGCCCGCAGGTCTTCTCTGGAAACACCATATATTTT | CASSPQVFSGNTIYF
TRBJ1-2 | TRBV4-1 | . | TGCGCCAGCAGCCAAGATGGGCAGCTTGGCTACACCTTC | CASSQDGQLGYTF
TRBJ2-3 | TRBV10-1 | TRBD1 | TGCGCCAGCAGTGAACAGGGGCGTGCTAGCACAGATACGCAGTATTTT | CASSEQGRASTDTQYF
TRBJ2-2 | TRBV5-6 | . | TGTGCCAGCAGCTTGCTGGGTACCGGGGAGCTGTTTTTT | CASSLLGTGELFF
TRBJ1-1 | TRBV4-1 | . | TGCGCCAGCAGCCAAGTACACCAGGGAGCTGAAGCTTTCTTT | CASSQVHQGAEAFF
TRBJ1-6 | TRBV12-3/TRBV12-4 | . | TGTGCCAGCAGTTTAACTGAAAATTCACCCCTCCACTTT | CASSLTENSPLHF
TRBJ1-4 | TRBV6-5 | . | TGTGCCAGCAGTTACTCGATTCTGGCAGAAAAACTGTTTTTT | CASSYSILAEKLFF
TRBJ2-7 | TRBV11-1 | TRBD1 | TGTGCCAGCAGCTTAGCGGACAGGAGGCGTTCCTACGAGCAGTACTTC | CASSLADRRRSYEQYF
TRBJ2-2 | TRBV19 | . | TGTGCCAGTAGTATGGTTGACAGGAACACCGGGGAGCTGTTTTTT | CASSMVDRNTGELFF
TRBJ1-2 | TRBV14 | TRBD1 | TGTGCCAGCAGCCATTGGCCGGGACAGGGGGCGTCTCGCTATGGCTACACCTTC | CASSHWPGQGASRYGYTF
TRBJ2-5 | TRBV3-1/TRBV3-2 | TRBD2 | TGTGCCAGCAGCCAGAGCGGGAGGGTGACCCAGTACTTC | CASSQSGRVTQYF
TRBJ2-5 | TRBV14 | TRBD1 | TGTGCCAGCAGCCTTGGGACAGTCAGGGGAGAGACCCAGTACTTC | CASSLGTVRGETQYF
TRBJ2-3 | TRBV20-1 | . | TGCAGTGCTACGGTCCTAGATACGCAGTATTTT | CSATVLDTQYF
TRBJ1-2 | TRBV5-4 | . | TGTGCCAGCAGCTTGGATTCAGGGATCACTCATGGCTACACCTTC | CASSLDSGITHGYTF
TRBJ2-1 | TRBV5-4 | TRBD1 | TGTGCCAGCAGCTCCGGGACAGGGGTAAATGAGCAGTTCTTC | CASSSGTGVNEQFF
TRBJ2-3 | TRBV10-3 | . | TGTGCCATCAGTGATAATGGGGCCCTCACAGATACGCAGTATTTT | CAISDNGALTDTQYF
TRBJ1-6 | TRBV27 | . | TGTGCCAGCAACCCGAGGAGAGGGGATAATTCACCCCTCCACTTT | CASNPRRGDNSPLHF
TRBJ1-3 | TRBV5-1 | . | TGCGCCAGCAGCTTGACAGAGGGCACATTTTTCTCTGGAAACACCATATATTTT | CASSLTEGTFFSGNTIYF
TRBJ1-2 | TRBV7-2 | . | TGTGCCAGCAGCCCAACCCGGGGTCTCTATGGCTACACCTTC | CASSPTRGLYGYTF
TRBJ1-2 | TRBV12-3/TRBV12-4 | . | TGTGCCAGCAGTTTGGGGGTCTATGGCTACACCTTC | CASSLGVYGYTF
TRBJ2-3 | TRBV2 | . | TGTGCCAGCAGTTCAGGACTAACAGATACGCAGTATTTT | CASSSGLTDTQYF